The subject of this entry is one T cell receptor beta chain. Assay used: immunoSEQ multiplex PCR; TCRdb lists only in-frame clones, some missing. The table has tens of thousands of clones, about 86% seen once. The data stem from a study of blood T cell repertoires in COVID-19. Overall study: COVID-19 samples, acute and convalescent, were from the United States, Italy and Spain. Nucleic acid was either cDNA or gDNA, and it came from T cells, B-cell-depleted T cells, or PBMCs.

J lost 5 bases, V lost 4 bases, and 5 bases had no gene match. In germline, CDR1 is SGHRS, CDR2 YFSETQ. The CDR3 has 14 residues. The V call is TRBV5-1, the J call TRBJ2-2; 7 bases fit TRBD2. Sequenced input: peripheral blood. This TCR came from a man aged 35-49 years with acute or convalescent COVID-19. CDR3 sequence (DNA): TGCGCCAGCAGCCTCGGGCGGGGGACCGGGGAGCTGTTTTTT. Its translation is CASSLGRGTGELFF.